Included here is one T cell receptor (beta chain) sequence, with context. Sequencing was performed with immunoSEQ multiplex PCR; in TCRdb, only in-frame clones are kept and a portion is missing. Of under 95,000 clones listed, 81% were seen once; the top ten hold around 2.7%. Mismatch repair deficiency was confirmed in all patients, by PCR or immunohistochemistry. The data stem from a study of PD-1 blockade in mismatch repair-deficient tumors. Study-wide context: Patients had approximately 12 mismatch repair-deficient cancer types, all previously treated and progressing.

Germline CDR1 and CDR2: SNHLY and FYNNEI. Trimming cost V 6 bases and J 10 bases; bases outside gene matches: 10. The CDR3 runs to 14 residues. This TCR was recovered from an adult with mismatch repair-deficient cancer. The sequences come from peripheral blood, collected 12 weeks after starting pembrolizumab. The V and J genes are TRBV2 and TRBJ2-1, with 9 bases identical to TRBD2. The CDR3 sequence is CASRVAGDRSEQFF. In DNA form, the CDR3 reads TGTGCCAGCAGAGTAGCGGGAGATAGATCCGAGCAGTTCTTC.